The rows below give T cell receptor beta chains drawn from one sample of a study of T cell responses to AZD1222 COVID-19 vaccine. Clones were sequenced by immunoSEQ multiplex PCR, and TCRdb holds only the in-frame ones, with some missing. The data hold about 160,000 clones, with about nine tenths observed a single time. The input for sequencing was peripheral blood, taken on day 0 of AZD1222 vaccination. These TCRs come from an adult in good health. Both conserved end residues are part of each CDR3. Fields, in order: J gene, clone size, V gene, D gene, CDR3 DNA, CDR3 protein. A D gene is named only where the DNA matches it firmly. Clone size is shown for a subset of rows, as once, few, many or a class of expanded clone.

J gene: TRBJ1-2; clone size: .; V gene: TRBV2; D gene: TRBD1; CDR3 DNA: TGTGCCAGCACTGAACAGGGGCTAGCTAACTATGGCTACACCTTC; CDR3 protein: CASTEQGLANYGYTF
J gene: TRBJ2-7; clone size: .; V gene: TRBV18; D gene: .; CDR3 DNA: TGTGCCAGCTCACTGGACGGGAGCGAGCAGTACTTC; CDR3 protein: CASSLDGSEQYF
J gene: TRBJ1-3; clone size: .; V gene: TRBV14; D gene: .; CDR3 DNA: TGTGCCAGCAGCCAACCGCCGACAGGCCGGACCACTGGAAACACCATATATTTT; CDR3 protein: CASSQPPTGRTTGNTIYF
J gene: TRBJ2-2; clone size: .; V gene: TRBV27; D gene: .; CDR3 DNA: TGTGCCAGCACCACGCCGAGGTTCCTTGACACCGGGGAGCTGTTTTTT; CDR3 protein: CASTTPRFLDTGELFF
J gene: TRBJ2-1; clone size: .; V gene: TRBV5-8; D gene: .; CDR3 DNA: TGTGCCAGCAGCTTGGGACTAGGTCCAGGCAATGAGCAGTTCTTC; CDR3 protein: CASSLGLGPGNEQFF
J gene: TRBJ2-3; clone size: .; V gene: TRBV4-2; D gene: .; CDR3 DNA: TGTGCCAGCAGCCACCCTACTAGAGCAGGCACAGATACGCAGTATTTT; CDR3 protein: CASSHPTRAGTDTQYF
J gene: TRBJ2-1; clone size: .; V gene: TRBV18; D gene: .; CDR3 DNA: TGTGCCAGCTCACCCACCAACGGTGGCGATGAGCAGTTCTTC; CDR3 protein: CASSPTNGGDEQFF
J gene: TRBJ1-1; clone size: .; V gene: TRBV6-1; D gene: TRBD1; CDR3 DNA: TGTGCCAGCAGTGAAGGGCAGGGGGACACTGAAGCTTTCTTT; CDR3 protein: CASSEGQGDTEAFF
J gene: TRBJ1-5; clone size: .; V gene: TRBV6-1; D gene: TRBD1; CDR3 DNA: TGTGCCAGCAGTAACAGGGGATATAGCAATCAGCCCCAGCATTTT; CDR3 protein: CASSNRGYSNQPQHF
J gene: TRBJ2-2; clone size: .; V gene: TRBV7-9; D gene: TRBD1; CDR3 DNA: TGTGCCAGCAGCTTAGGCTCAGGGGGTCGGGCCGGGGAGCTGTTTTTT; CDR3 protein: CASSLGSGGRAGELFF
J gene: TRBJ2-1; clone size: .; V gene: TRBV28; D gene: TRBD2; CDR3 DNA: TGTGCCACCTCGGGAGGACGTCCTGAGCAGTTCTTC; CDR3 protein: CATSGGRPEQFF
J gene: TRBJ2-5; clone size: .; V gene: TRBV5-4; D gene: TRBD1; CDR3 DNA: TGTGCCAGCAGCTTTGGCCACAGGGGAGAGACCCAGTACTTC; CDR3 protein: CASSFGHRGETQYF
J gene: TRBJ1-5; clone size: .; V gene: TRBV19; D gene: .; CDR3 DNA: TGTGCCAGTAGTATGGGGGGGGCTGGTCAGCCCCAGCATTTT; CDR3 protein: CASSMGGAGQPQHF
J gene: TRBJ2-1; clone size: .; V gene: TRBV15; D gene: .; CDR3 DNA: TGTGCCACCAGCAGACCAGGGTTTTCCTACAATGAGCAGTTCTTC; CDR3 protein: CATSRPGFSYNEQFF
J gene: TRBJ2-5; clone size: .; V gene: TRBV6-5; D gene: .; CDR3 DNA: TGTGCCAGCAGTTACTCGGGGAGTCAAGAGACCCAGTACTTC; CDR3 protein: CASSYSGSQETQYF
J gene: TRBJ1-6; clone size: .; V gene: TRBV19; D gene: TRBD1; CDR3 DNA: TGTGCCAGTAGTCCGGACAGGGGGCGGTTTCATTCACCCCTCCACTTT; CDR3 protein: CASSPDRGRFHSPLHF
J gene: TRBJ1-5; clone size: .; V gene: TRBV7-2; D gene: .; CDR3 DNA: TGTGCCAGCAGTCCGACCTGGAATCAGCCCCAGCATTTT; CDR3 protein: CASSPTWNQPQHF
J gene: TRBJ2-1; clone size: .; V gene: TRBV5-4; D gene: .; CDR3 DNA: TGTGCCAGCAGCTTGGGGGTCGGGGAGCAGTTCTTC; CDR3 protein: CASSLGVGEQFF
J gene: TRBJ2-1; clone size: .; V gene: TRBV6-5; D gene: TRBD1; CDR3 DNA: TGTGCCAGCAGGCTAGACAGGGGGGACAATGAGCAGTTCTTC; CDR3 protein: CASRLDRGDNEQFF
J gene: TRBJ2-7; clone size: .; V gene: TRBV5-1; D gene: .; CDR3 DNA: TGCGCCAGCAGCTTGGCAGGCCGCTACGAGCAGTACTTC; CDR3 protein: CASSLAGRYEQYF
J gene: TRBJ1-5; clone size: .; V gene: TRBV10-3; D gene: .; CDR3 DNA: TGTGCCATCAGTGACAGGGAAATAGAGAGCAATCAGCCCCAGCATTTT; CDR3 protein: CAISDREIESNQPQHF
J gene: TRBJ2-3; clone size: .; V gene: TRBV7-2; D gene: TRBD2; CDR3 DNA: TGTGCCAGCAGTTTGACCCGGACTAGCGGGGGGCCAGATACGCAGTATTTT; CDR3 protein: CASSLTRTSGGPDTQYF
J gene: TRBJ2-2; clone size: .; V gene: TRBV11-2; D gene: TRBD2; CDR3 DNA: TGTGCCAGCAGCTTTCAACTAGCGGGGAACACCGGGGAGCTGTTTTTT; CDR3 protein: CASSFQLAGNTGELFF
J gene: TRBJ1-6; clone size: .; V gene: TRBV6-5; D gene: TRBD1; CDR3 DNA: TGTGCCAGCAGAACAGGGGACGATAATTCACCCCTCCACTTT; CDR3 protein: CASRTGDDNSPLHF
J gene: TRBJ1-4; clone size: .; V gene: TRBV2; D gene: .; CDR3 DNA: TGTGCCAGCAGGGACAGTTCTGCAACTAATGAAAAACTGTTTTTT; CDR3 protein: CASRDSSATNEKLFF
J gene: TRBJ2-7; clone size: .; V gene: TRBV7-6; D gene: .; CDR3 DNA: TGTGCCAGCAGCGTACAGGTGCCCCCCTCCTACGAGCAGTACTTC; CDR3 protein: CASSVQVPPSYEQYF
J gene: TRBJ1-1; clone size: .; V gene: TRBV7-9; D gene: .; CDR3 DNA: TGTGCCAGCAGCTTAATGGTGAACACTGAAGCTTTCTTT; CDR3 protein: CASSLMVNTEAFF
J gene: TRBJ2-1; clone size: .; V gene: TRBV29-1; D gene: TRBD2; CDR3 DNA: TGCAGCGCCGCGGGACTAGCGGGAGGTAATGAGCAGTTCTTC; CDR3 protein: CSAAGLAGGNEQFF
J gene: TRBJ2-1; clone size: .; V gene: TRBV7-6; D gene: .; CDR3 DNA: TGTGCCAGCAGCTTAGGTCGCATAGGTTCGGGGAATGAGCAGTTCTTC; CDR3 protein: CASSLGRIGSGNEQFF
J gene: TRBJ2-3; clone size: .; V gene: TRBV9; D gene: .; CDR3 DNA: TGTGCCAGCAGCGTAGCGTCAGGGACAACAGATACGCAGTATTTT; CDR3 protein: CASSVASGTTDTQYF
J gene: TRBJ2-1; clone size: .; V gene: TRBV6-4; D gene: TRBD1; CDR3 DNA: TGTGCCAGCAGTGGGGGGACAGGGGGTGCCTCGGATGAGCAGTTCTTC; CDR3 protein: CASSGGTGGASDEQFF
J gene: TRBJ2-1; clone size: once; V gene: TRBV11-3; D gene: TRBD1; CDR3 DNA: TGTGCCAGCAGTCGACAGGGATCCTACAATGAGCAGTTCTTC; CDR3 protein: CASSRQGSYNEQFF
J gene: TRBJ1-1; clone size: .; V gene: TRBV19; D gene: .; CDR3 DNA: TGTGCCAGTAGTATCCAGGAGGACACTGAAGCTTTCTTT; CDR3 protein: CASSIQEDTEAFF
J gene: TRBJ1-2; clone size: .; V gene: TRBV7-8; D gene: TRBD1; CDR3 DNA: TGTGCCAGCAGCCGAGTGGGGACAGGGGGCTTTTCTTATATTCTTGGCTACACCTTC; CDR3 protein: CASSRVGTGGFSYILGYTF
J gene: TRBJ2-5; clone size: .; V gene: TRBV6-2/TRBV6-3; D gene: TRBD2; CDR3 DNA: TGTGCCAGCAGTTACTCAAGCGGGGGGGCACAAGAGACCCAGTACTTC; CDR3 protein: CASSYSSGGAQETQYF
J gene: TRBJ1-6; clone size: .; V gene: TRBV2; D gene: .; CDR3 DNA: TGTGCCACCAGACAGACCTATAATTCACCCCTCCACTTT; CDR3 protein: CATRQTYNSPLHF
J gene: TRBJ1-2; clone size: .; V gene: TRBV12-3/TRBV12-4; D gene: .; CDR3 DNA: TGTGCCAGCAGTTTACAACAGCTCTATGGCTACACCTTC; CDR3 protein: CASSLQQLYGYTF
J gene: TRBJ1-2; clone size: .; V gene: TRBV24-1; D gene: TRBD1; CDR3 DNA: TGTGCCACCAGTGATTCCCGGACAGGGTATGGCTACACCTTC; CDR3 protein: CATSDSRTGYGYTF
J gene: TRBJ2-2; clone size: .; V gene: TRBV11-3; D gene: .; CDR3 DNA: TGTGCCAGCAGCCGCACCGGGGAGCTGTTTTTT; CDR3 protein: CASSRTGELFF
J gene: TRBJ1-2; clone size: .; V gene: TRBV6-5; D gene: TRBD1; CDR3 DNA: TGTGCCAGCAGTTTCCTCCGGGACAGGGGGCATGGCTACACCTTC; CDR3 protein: CASSFLRDRGHGYTF
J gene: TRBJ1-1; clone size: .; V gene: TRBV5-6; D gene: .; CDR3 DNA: TGTGCCAGCAGCACAGGTGGAAAAGCTTTCTTT; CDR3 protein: CASSTGGKAFF
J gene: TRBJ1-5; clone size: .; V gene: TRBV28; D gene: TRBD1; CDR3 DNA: TGTGCCAGCAGTTCGACAGGGGGCTGGGGGCGGCCCCAGCATTTT; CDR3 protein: CASSSTGGWGRPQHF
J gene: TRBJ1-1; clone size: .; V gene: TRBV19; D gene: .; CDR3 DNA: TGTGCCAGTAGACCTGGACCGCGTGAAGCTTTCTTT; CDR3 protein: CASRPGPREAFF
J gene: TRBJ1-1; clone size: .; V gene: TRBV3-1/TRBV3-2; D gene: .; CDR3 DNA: TGTGCCAGCAGCCAAGATTTTGGCAGATTGAACACTGAAGCTTTCTTT; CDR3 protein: CASSQDFGRLNTEAFF
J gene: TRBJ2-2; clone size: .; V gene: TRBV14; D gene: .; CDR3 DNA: TGTGCCAGCAGCCAAGATCTGGCAGGGAACACCGGGGAGCTGTTTTTT; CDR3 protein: CASSQDLAGNTGELFF
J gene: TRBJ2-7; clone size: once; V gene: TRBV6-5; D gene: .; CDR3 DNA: TGTGCCAGCAGTTACTCGAAAGGGGTAGGGTACGAGCAGTACTTC; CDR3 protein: CASSYSKGVGYEQYF
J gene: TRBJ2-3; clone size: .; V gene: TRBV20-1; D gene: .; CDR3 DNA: TGCAGTGCTAGTTCTATAGATACGCAGTATTTT; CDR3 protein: CSASSIDTQYF